This T cell receptor (beta chain) derives from a study of T cell responses to AZD1222 COVID-19 vaccine. Study findings and constraints: Spike-specific TCRs gained breadth and depth after people received two AZD1222 doses. Repertoires were sampled only after the peak T cell response.

Here immunoSEQ multiplex PCR was the method, and the copy in TCRdb shows in-frame clones only, minus some. Of over 110,000 clones in the sample, approximately 90% were seen once. Pooling covered second doses at about 4 or about 12 weeks. Germline V gene lookup returns CDR1 KGHDR and CDR2 SFDVKD. The CDR3 spans 12 residues. V lost 8 bases and J 1 base, leaving 7 bases between the germline ends. With regard to this clone: Its antigen is unidentified.

This chain connects TRBV24-1 to TRBJ1-1; D gene unclear. The starting material was peripheral blood, obtained 28 days after the second AZD1222 dose. This sequence originates from an adult who received the AZD1222 COVID-19 vaccine. As DNA, the CDR3 is TGTGCCACCATAGGGCCGAACACTGAAGCTTTCTTT. The encoded protein is CATIGPNTEAFF.